This TCR beta chain was observed in a study of regulatory T cells in long-lasting Graves disease. The authors built TCR beta libraries using iRepertoire HTBI primers and Arm-PCR of CDR3 regions. In the study's own analysis: The identification of approximately 62 TRBV and some 15 TRBJ segments was made across samples. TCRdb reprocessed the multiplex PCR reads with MiXCR, giving one entry per CDR3 protein. The V and J calls follow TCRdb's processing rather than the paper's. The table includes 500,000 to 800,000 distinct CDR3 sequences, around 30% detected once. Germline trimming cut 5 bases from V and 4 bases from J; bases unmatched to any gene: 7. From germline, CDR1 is DFQATT and CDR2 SNEGSKA (reference sequence). This CDR3 has 13 residues. Time point defined: persistent/refractory GD, antithyroid drugs over 5 years with positive TRAb. The authors made the TCR library using RNA they extracted from PBMCs.

This clonotype was observed a single time. Its antigen is still unknown. The study's findings and limits: Favored gene segments in persistent disease were TRBV28, TRBJ1-2 and TRBJ2-5.

The sequence came from a female donor with Graves disease. J is TRBJ1-2 and V is TRBV20-1; 7 bases align to TRBD1. The sequencing here drew on peripheral blood mononuclear cells (PBMCs), taken when the disease was refractory, from a patient treated with antithyroid drugs. CDR3 loop: CSAGAGQLYGYTF. In DNA, the CDR3 is TGCAGTGCTGGAGCGGGACAGCTCTATGGCTACACCTTC.